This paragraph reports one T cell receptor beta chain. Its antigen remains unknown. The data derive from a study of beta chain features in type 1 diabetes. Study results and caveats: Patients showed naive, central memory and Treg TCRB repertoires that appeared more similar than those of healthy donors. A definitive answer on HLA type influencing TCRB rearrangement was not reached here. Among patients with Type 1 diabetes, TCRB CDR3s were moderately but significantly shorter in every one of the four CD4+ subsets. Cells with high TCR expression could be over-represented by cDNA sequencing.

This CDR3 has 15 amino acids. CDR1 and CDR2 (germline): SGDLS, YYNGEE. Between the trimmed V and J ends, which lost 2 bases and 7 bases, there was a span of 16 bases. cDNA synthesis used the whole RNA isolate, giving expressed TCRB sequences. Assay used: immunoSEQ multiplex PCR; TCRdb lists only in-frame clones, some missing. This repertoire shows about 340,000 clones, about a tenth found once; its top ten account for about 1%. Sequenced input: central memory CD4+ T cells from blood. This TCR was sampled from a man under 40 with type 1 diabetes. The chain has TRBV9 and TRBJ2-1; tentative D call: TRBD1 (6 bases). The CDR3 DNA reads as TGTGCCAGCAGCGTCGGACAGTACCCTTGGAATGAGCAGTTCTTC. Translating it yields CASSVGQYPWNEQFF.